This T cell receptor beta chain stems from a study of cytomegalovirus exposure and HLA in healthy donors. Study-level points and caveats: The classifier was said to identify cytomegalovirus status with high specificity and sensitivity.

Trimming cost V 4 bases and J 4 bases; bases outside gene matches: 9. Germline values: CDR1 SGHNT, CDR2 YYREEE (reference sequence). The CDR3 spans 15 residues. The PCR contained 60 Vbeta and 13 Jbeta primers. TCRdb's table, derived via immunoSEQ multiplex PCR, lists solely in-frame clones and lacks some. The sample records 150,000 to 200,000 clones, about 75% being singletons. All donors participated as healthy donors of bone marrow. Note on this clone: Antigen unknown.

Source material: PBMCs. The source is a woman in her 50s in good health and CMV-seropositive. V is TRBV5-4 and J is TRBJ1-2; 8 nucleotides agree with TRBD1. CDR3 residues: CASSPGDRPFYGYTF. CDR3 sequence (DNA): TGTGCCAGCAGCCCCGGGGACAGGCCTTTCTATGGCTACACCTTC.